This T cell receptor beta chain was sequenced during a study of technical replicates of blood from a few donors. Some clones are missing from TCRdb's copy, which holds only in-frame ones; the method was immunoSEQ multiplex PCR. The repertoire holds about 69,000 clones, with approximately 88% as singletons. The germline V gene encodes CDR1 PRHDT and CDR2 FYEKMQ (reference sequence). The CDR3 runs 13 residues. V gave up 2 bases and J gave up 3 bases, with 8 bases separating them. The chain carries TRBV13 and TRBJ2-7; maybe TRBD1 (5 bases). This TCR derives from a human donor in good health. Some clones in this sample may be carry-over from other donors' samples. Sequencing was done on a sample of PBMCs. The CDR3 region has the DNA TGTGCCAGCAGCTTAAGACAGAACTACGAGCAGTACTTC. Translating gives CASSLRQNYEQYF.